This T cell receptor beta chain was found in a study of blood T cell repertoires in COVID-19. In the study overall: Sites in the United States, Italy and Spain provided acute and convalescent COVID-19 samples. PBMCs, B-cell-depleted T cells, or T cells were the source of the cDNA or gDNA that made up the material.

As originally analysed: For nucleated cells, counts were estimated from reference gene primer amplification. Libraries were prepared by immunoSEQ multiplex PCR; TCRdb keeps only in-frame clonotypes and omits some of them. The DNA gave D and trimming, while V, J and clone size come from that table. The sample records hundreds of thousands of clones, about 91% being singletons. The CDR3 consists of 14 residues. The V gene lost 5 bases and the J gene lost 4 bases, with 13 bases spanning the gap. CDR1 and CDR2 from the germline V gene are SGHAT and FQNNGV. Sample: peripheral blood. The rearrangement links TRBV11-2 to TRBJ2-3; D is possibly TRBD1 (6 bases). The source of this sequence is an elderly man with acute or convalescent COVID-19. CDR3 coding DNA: TGTGCCAGCAGCACACGAGCAGGGGCAGATACGCAGTATTTT. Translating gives CASSTRAGADTQYF.